These 28 T cell receptor beta chains were all obtained from the same sample, sequenced in a study of neurological immune-mediated disorders. Each CDR3 protein gets one entry after TCRdb re-called the 5' RACE reads with MiXCR. Seen here are tens of thousands of distinct CDR3 sequences, around 12% observed once, and the top ten hold 7.8%. Sample: PBMCs. The receptors were sampled from a man in his sixties in good health.

This chain joins TRBV5-1 and TRBJ1-1, with no clear D. The CDR3 is made up of 15 amino acids. V lost 0 bases and J 2 bases, leaving 11 bases between the germline ends. CDR1 is SGHRS and CDR2 is YFSETQ in the germline V gene. The CDR3 is CASSLVVVPNTEAFF. The CDR3 DNA sequence: TGCGCCAGCAGCTTGGTCGTGGTCCCAAACACTGAAGCTTTCTTT.

In this sample, this clonotype turned up many times. CDR3 bases: TGTGCCAGCAGGCAAAGCGGGGGGGCGATTACGCAGTATTTT. This codes for CASRQSGGAITQYF. The chain couples TRBV12-3 or TRBV12-4 to TRBJ2-3; 10 bases match TRBD2. Germline trimming cut 6 bases from V and 8 bases from J; bases unmatched to any gene: 8. This CDR3 contains 14 residues.

This clonotype appeared many times. The rearrangement uses TRBV7-9 and TRBJ2-7, with D unclear. Germline V CDR1 and CDR2: SEHNR, FQNEAQ (reference sequence). With 2 bases removed from V and 2 bases from J, the gap between germline ends came to 10 bases. The CDR3 is made up of 14 amino acids. This chain's CDR3 is CASSLWSPPYEQYF. In DNA, the CDR3 is TGTGCCAGCAGCTTATGGTCGCCCCCCTACGAGCAGTACTTC.

This clonotype came up many times. V usage is TRBV7-3 and J usage is TRBJ2-1, with 8 bases lining up with TRBD2. V was pared by 3 bases and J by 3 bases, with 4 bases of the junction left unmatched. The germline CDR1 and CDR2 sequences are SGHTA and FQGTGA. The CDR3 is 15 residues long. CDR3 residues: CASSFSGAVYNEQFF. In nucleotides, the CDR3 is TGTGCCAGCAGCTTTAGCGGGGCGGTCTACAATGAGCAGTTCTTC. Full variable domain (outside the CDR3, taken from reference TRBV7-3 and TRBJ2-1): GAGVSQTPSNKVTEKGKYVELRCDPISGHTALYWYRQSLGQGPEFLIYFQGTGAADDSGLPNDRFFAVRPEGSVSTLKIQRTERGDSAVYLCASSFSGAVYNEQFFGPGTRLTVL.

There are many counts of this clonotype. This chain joins TRBV7-2 and TRBJ1-2, with a possible D match to TRBD1 (6 bases). From germline, CDR1 is SGHTA and CDR2 FQGNSA. This CDR3 spans 13 amino acids. V was pared by 5 bases and J by 8 bases, with 15 bases between. CDR3 protein: CASSETGSYGYTF. In nucleotides, the CDR3 is TGTGCCAGCAGCGAAACAGGGTCTTACGGCTACACCTTC. Full variable domain (remainder filled in from reference TRBV7-2 and TRBJ1-2): GAGVSQSPSNKVTEKGKDVELRCDPISGHTALYWYRQSLGQGLEFLIYFQGNSAPDKSGLPSDRFSAERTGGSVSTLTIQRTQQEDSAVYLCASSETGSYGYTFGSGTRLTVV.

This clonotype was detected ten times or more. The chain is built from TRBV27 and TRBJ2-7, with 7 bases that match TRBD1. V dropped 3 bases and J dropped 4; count of bases not matched to a gene: 9. The length of the CDR3 is 15 residues. Germline loops: CDR1 MNHEY, CDR2 SMNVEV (reference sequence). The CDR3, as DNA: TGTGCCAGCAGTTTGGCCAGGGGGTATCTTTACGAGCAGTACTTC. Translating it yields CASSLARGYLYEQYF.

Ten or more counts support this clonotype. CDR3 residues: CASSYSVRVGYGYTF. The CDR3 DNA sequence: TGTGCCAGCAGTTACTCGGTCAGGGTTGGCTATGGCTACACCTTC. The chain couples TRBV6-5 to TRBJ1-2; tentative D call: TRBD1 (5 bases). The CDR3 contains 15 residues. The ends were cut back, 0 bases at V and 4 bases at J, with 12 bases in the middle. CDR1 MNHEY and CDR2 SVGAGI come from the germline V gene.

This clonotype was seen ten or more times. The chain has TRBV29-1 and TRBJ2-5; 8 bases agree with TRBD1. The V segment lost 6 bases and the J segment 2 bases; nucleotides outside the gene matches: 14. The germline gives CDR1 SQVTM, CDR2 ANQGSEA. The CDR3 covers 16 residues. CDR3 nucleotides: TGCAGCGTAGATTCCCCAGGGGGCGGGCTACAAGAGACCCAGTACTTC. Protein product: CSVDSPGGGLQETQYF.

This clonotype was found many times. CDR3 sequence (DNA): TGTGCCACCAGCAGAGAAGGGATAGGGGACGGGAATGAAAAACTGTTTTTT. It specifies CATSREGIGDGNEKLFF. This chain links TRBV15 with TRBJ1-4; TRBD1 might be the D (5 bases). The CDR3 covers 17 residues. The germline V and J ends were trimmed by 0 bases and 5 bases, with 16 bases remaining between them. From germline, CDR1 is LNHNV and CDR2 YYDKDF (reference sequence).

This clonotype showed up many times. The V gene is TRBV5-5, the J gene TRBJ1-1, with D unresolved. V was pared by 0 bases and J by 11 bases, with 14 bases between. Germline V gene data show CDR1 as SGHKS and CDR2 as YYEKEE (reference sequence). The CDR3 is made up of 13 amino acids. CDR3 in amino acids: CASSLDRGFMAFF. The CDR3 DNA reads TGTGCCAGCAGCTTGGATCGTGGTTTCATGGCTTTCTTT.

This clonotype was seen ten or more times. This chain connects TRBV27 to TRBJ1-2; 7 nucleotides align to TRBD1. The germline CDR1 and CDR2 sequences are MNHEY and SMNVEV (reference sequence). V was clipped by 6 bases and J by 8 bases; unmatched bases: 6. There are 12 residues in the CDR3. The CDR3 loop is CASSRQGGGYTF. The CDR3 DNA is TGTGCCAGCAGCCGTCAGGGGGGGGGCTACACCTTC.

This clonotype was seen many times. This chain links TRBV15 with TRBJ2-1, with D hard to call. V lost 0 bases and J 2 bases, leaving 11 bases between the germline ends. CDR3 length equals 16 residues. The germline gives CDR1 LNHNV, CDR2 YYDKDF (reference sequence). CDR3 DNA: TGTGCCACCAGCAGAGATTCCGGCCATCCCTACAATGAGCAGTTCTTC. It encodes CATSRDSGHPYNEQFF.

V is TRBV6-5 and J is TRBJ1-5; no reliable D call. Germline V gene sequence: CDR1 MNHEY, CDR2 SVGAGI. There are 15 residues in the CDR3. V lost 6 bases and J 1 base, leaving 13 bases between the germline ends. CDR3 in DNA: TGTGCCAGCAGCCCTGGTTGGGTGAGCAATCAGCCCCAGCATTTT. Residues: CASSPGWVSNQPQHF.

With regard to this clonotype: Being one base from a much bigger clone, this may be a read error. V gene TRBV3-1 combines with J gene TRBJ2-7, with 8 bases identical to TRBD1. V was clipped by 3 bases and J by 7 bases; unmatched bases: 8. This CDR3 is 14 amino acids long. Per germline, CDR1 LGHDT and CDR2 YNNKEL (reference sequence). DNA of the CDR3: TGTGCCAGCAGCCAGGGGTACAGGGGGTGGGAGCAGTACTTC. Protein sequence: CASSQGYRGWEQYF.

This clonotype was found many times. The chain carries TRBV12-3 or TRBV12-4 and TRBJ2-3, with 9 nucleotides matching TRBD2. CDR3 length: 15 amino acids. Trimming at V came to 6 bases and at J to 2 bases, leaving 6 bases not matched to a gene. Here the CDR3 DNA reads TGTGCCAGCAGCCGCAAGCGGGGGGCCACAGATACGCAGTATTTT. Translation gives CASSRKRGATDTQYF.

This clonotype was recorded many times. The CDR3 loop is CASRLVLAGPSGANVLTF. The DNA of the CDR3 is TGTGCCAGCAGGCTGGTATTAGCGGGCCCCTCTGGGGCCAACGTCCTGACTTTC. J is TRBJ2-6 and V is TRBV7-2; 7 bases are shared with TRBD2. Looked up from germline, CDR1 is SGHTA and CDR2 is FQGNSA. V shed 6 bases and J 0 bases; nucleotides not matched to a gene: 11. This CDR3 region has 18 residues.

Relative to its sample, this clonotype is medium-sized (0.01 to 0.1%). This chain uses TRBV10-3 with TRBJ2-1, with 7 bases aligning to TRBD1. CDR1 and CDR2 (germline): ENHRY, SYGVKD. The CDR3 extends over 15 amino acids. V dropped 3 bases and J dropped 2; count of bases not matched to a gene: 4. CDR3 DNA: TGTGCCATCAGTGACCCCGGGACAGCCTACAATGAGCAGTTCTTC. Translated: CAISDPGTAYNEQFF.

The table lists this clonotype with many counts. The V call is TRBV24-1, the J call TRBJ2-1; 7 nucleotides agree with TRBD2. J was trimmed by 7 bases and V by 1 base; bases with no gene match: 9. The CDR3 length is 16 residues. CDR1 is KGHDR, CDR2 SFDVKD, per germline. The CDR3 coding sequence is TGTGCCACCAGTGATTTCCGGCGGGAGAGGATTAATGAGCAGTTCTTC. Translated, it gives CATSDFRRERINEQFF.

This clonotype was found many times. The rearrangement joins TRBV12-5 to TRBJ1-5; D call uncertain. The germline CDR1 and CDR2 sequences are LGHNT and FRNRAP. The CDR3 runs to 13 residues. The V end was cut by 4 bases, the J end by 4 bases, with 8 bases between. The CDR3 is CASGSLRNQPQHF. The CDR3 bases are TGTGCTAGTGGTTCTCTAAGGAATCAGCCCCAGCATTTT.

This clonotype has at least ten counts. CDR3 sequence reads: CASSYRGITHEQYF. CDR3 in DNA: TGTGCCAGCAGTTACAGGGGCATAACCCACGAGCAGTACTTC. The rearrangement joins TRBV6-5 to TRBJ2-7; maybe TRBD1 (5 bases). CDR3 length: 14 residues. Germline CDR1 MNHEY, CDR2 SVGAGI. Trimming pared 2 bases from V and 5 bases from J, leaving 13 bases between.

This clonotype was detected many times. The CDR3: CASSPWRGNQPQHF. In DNA form, the CDR3 reads TGTGCCAGCAGTCCATGGAGAGGCAATCAGCCCCAGCATTTT. V gene TRBV6-2 or TRBV6-3 combines with J gene TRBJ1-5; D gene unclear. CDR3 length equals 14 residues. Trimming cost V 5 bases and J 2 bases, with 10 bases left between them. The V gene's germline CDR1 is MNHEY and CDR2 SVGEGT.

This clonotype appeared many times. This chain joins TRBV12-3 or TRBV12-4 and TRBJ2-7; no firm D call. Trimming shortened V by 7 bases and J by 2 bases, and 9 bases separated the two germline ends. The CDR3 totals 12 residues. Written as DNA, the CDR3 is TGTGCCAGCAACAACCCAACCTACGAGCAGTACTTC. This gives the protein CASNNPTYEQYF.

V gene TRBV10-2 combines with J gene TRBJ2-7, with D maybe TRBD2 (5 bases). V gave up 2 bases and J gave up 5 bases, with 16 bases separating them. Germline lookup yields CDR1 WSHSY and CDR2 SAAADI. This CDR3 has 15 amino acids. The chain's CDR3 is CASSEPVLGLNEQYF. The DNA for the CDR3 is TGCGCCAGCAGTGAGCCGGTACTAGGGTTAAACGAGCAGTACTTC.

At least ten counts were recorded for this clonotype. V usage is TRBV6-2 or TRBV6-3 and J usage is TRBJ2-7; TRBD2 aligns across 12 bases. Germline V gives CDR1 MNHEY, CDR2 SVGEGT. After removal of 4 bases from V and 5 bases from J, the junction contained 12 bases not matched to a gene. The CDR3 covers 17 residues. CDR3 sequence (DNA): TGTGCCAGCAGTTCCAACATACGAACTAGCGGGAGGAACGAGCAGTACTTC. It codes for CASSSNIRTSGRNEQYF.

The chain carries TRBV27 and TRBJ1-3, with D unresolved. V was pared by 6 bases and J by 4 bases, with 16 bases between. This CDR3 contains 15 residues. The germline CDR1 and CDR2 sequences are MNHEY and SMNVEV (reference sequence). CDR3 in DNA: TGTGCCAGCAGGTCCATCCGGGATCTCGGAAACACCATATATTTT. This sequence encodes CASRSIRDLGNTIYF.

This clonotype counts as medium-sized (0.01 to 0.1%). The gene calls are TRBV5-1 and TRBJ2-7; 8 bases fit TRBD2. CDR1 and CDR2 from the germline V gene are SGHRS and YFSETQ. The V gene end was trimmed by 1 base and the J gene end by 7 bases; junction bases not matched to a gene: 4. The CDR3 totals 13 residues. CDR3 DNA: TGCGCCAGCAGCTTGATAGTAGCGGGAGAGCAGTACTTC. Amino acids: CASSLIVAGEQYF.

Note on this clonotype: A read error is possible here, since a much larger clone lies one base away. J is TRBJ1-1 and V is TRBV28, with a weak D call TRBD1 (5 bases). The V gene's germline CDR1 is MDHEN and CDR2 SYDVKM. The CDR3 has 14 residues. The CDR3 reads CARSLPGGFTEAFF. CDR3 sequence (DNA): TGTGCCAGAAGTTTACCGGGGGGATTCACTGAAGCTTTCTTT. Together with reference TRBV28 and TRBJ1-1, the CDR3 gives the full variable domain: DVKVTQSSRYLVKRTGEKVFLECVQDMDHENMFWYRQDPGLGLRLIYFSYDVKMKEKGDIPEGYSVSREKKERFSLILESASTNQTSMYLCARSLPGGFTEAFFGQGTRLTVV.

By sample fraction, this clonotype is medium-sized. The chain uses TRBV29-1 and TRBJ1-2; 7 nucleotides agree with TRBD1. Losses at the gene ends were 7 bases for V and 5 bases for J; bases not matched to a gene: 10. This CDR3 is 13 amino acids long. Germline V CDR1 and CDR2: SQVTM, ANQGSEA. CDR3 DNA sequence: TGCAGCGCTTATAATACAGGGGTATATGGCTACACCTTC. This encodes CSAYNTGVYGYTF.